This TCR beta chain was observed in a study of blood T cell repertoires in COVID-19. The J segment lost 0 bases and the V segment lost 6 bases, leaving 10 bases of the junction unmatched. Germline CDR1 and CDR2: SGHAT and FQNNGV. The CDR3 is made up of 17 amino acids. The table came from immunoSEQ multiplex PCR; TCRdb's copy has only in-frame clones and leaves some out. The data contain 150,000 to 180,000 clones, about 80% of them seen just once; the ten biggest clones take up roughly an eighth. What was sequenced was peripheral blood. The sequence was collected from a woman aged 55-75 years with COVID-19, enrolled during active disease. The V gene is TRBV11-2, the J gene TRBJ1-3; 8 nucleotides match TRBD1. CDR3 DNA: TGTGCCAGCAGACCACAGGGGGTCTCCGCCTCTGGAAACACCATATATTTT. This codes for CASRPQGVSASGNTIYF.